The entry below gives a single T cell receptor (beta chain) sequence along with its context. One junction end disagrees with the germline gene, perhaps due to a read error. Molecular barcoding with unique molecular identifiers was used for the TCRbeta library. TCRdb called the PCR reads again in MiXCR, with one record for every CDR3 protein. The sample consists of approximately 420,000 distinct CDR3 sequences, approximately 10% of them appearing once. These data are taken from a study of T-cell reconstitution after alpha-beta-depleted transplantation in children. This CDR3 is built from 14 residues. Germline V gives CDR1 SSHAT, CDR2 FNYEAQ (reference sequence).

Sequencing was performed on PBMCs from the stem cell graft donor, taken from the stem cell graft. The gene calls are TRBV7-7 and TRBJ2-2; weak D call: TRBD1 (5 bases). The TCR was taken from a human donor who donated a stem cell graft to a child with acute myeloid leukemia. CDR3 sequence reads: CASSLVPGPGELFF. CDR3 in DNA: TGTGCTAGCAGCTTAGTCCCAGGGCCCGGGGAGCTGTTTTTT.